A selection of T cell receptor beta chains follows, all from one sample in a study of PD-1 blockade in classical Hodgkin lymphoma. Sequencing used immunoSEQ multiplex PCR; TCRdb keeps in-frame clones, though not all of them. The sample holds about 29,000 clones, just over 70% seen once. The sample was peripheral blood mononuclear cells (PBMCs), taken before the second cycle of nivolumab. The receptors were gathered from a human donor with classical Hodgkin lymphoma. The CDR3 runs from the conserved cysteine through the conserved F or W. The D gene is left open where the match is weak. Size is omitted from some rows. Given values are once, few, many or a class for expanded clones.

TRBJ1-2	.	TRBV5-6	TRBD1	CASSGQLPDYGYTF	TGTGCCAGCTCGGGACAGCTCCCGGACTATGGCTACACCTTC
TRBJ2-3	.	TRBV7-9	TRBD1	CASSSTGVGTDTQYF	TGTGCCAGCAGCTCGACAGGGGTGGGCACAGATACGCAGTATTTT
TRBJ1-2	.	TRBV6-5	TRBD1	CASSGTGNYGYTF	TGTGCCAGCAGCGGGACAGGGAACTATGGCTACACCTTC
TRBJ2-1	medium-sized	TRBV27	.	CASSLGGGLDEQFF	TGTGCCAGCAGTTTGGGAGGCGGTCTCGATGAGCAGTTCTTC
TRBJ2-7	.	TRBV6-5	TRBD2	CASSYGGAGGPDEQYF	TGTGCCAGCAGTTACGGGGGAGCGGGAGGGCCAGACGAGCAGTACTTC
TRBJ1-1	.	TRBV5-6	.	CASSLRTQNTEAFF	TGTGCCAGCAGCTTGAGGACTCAGAACACTGAAGCTTTCTTT
TRBJ1-1	once	TRBV6-4	.	CASPKGTTGSAEAFF	TGTGCCAGCCCAAAGGGGACCACAGGGAGCGCTGAAGCTTTCTTT
TRBJ2-5	.	TRBV2	.	CASSDGLLQETQYF	TGTGCCAGCAGTGACGGTCTCTTACAAGAGACCCAGTACTTC
TRBJ2-5	few	TRBV2	.	CASSPREGGAGTQYF	TGTGCCAGCAGTCCCCGTGAGGGGGGCGCGGGGACCCAGTACTTC
TRBJ1-4	.	TRBV28	.	CASSTRRDSLFF	TGTGCCAGCAGTACCCGCCGAGACAGCTTGTTTTTT
TRBJ1-1	few	TRBV6-5	.	CASSLGSMNTEAFF	TGTGCCAGCAGTTTAGGATCAATGAACACTGAAGCTTTCTTT
TRBJ2-4	.	TRBV2	.	CASSEGDTPKNIQYF	TGTGCCAGCAGTGAAGGGGACACACCCAAAAACATTCAGTACTTC
TRBJ2-3	.	TRBV11-2	.	CASSSHGQYTDAQYF	TGTGCCAGCAGCTCCCATGGACAGTACACAGATGCGCAGTATTTT
TRBJ1-4	.	TRBV5-1	.	CASSPGGGTNEKLFF	TGCGCCAGCAGCCCCGGTGGCGGGACTAATGAAAAACTGTTTTTT
TRBJ2-3	.	TRBV15	TRBD2	CATSGELADSTDTQYF	TGTGCCACCAGCGGCGAACTAGCGGACTCCACAGATACGCAGTATTTT
TRBJ1-6	few	TRBV7-2	TRBD1	CASSVRRQGSYNSPLHF	TGTGCCAGCAGCGTAAGGAGACAGGGCTCGTATAATTCACCCCTCCACTTT
TRBJ2-3	.	TRBV6-5	TRBD1	CASRETGYTDTQYF	TGTGCCAGCAGGGAGACAGGGTACACAGATACGCAGTATTTT
TRBJ1-1	.	TRBV7-8	.	CASSLVVNTEAFF	TGTGCCAGCAGCTTAGTAGTGAACACTGAAGCTTTCTTT
TRBJ2-5	.	TRBV19	.	CASSPYTGETQYF	TGTGCCAGTAGTCCATACACGGGGGAGACCCAGTACTTC
TRBJ2-5	few	TRBV5-6	.	CASSLFGREYQETQYF	TGTGCCAGCAGCTTGTTCGGCAGGGAGTACCAAGAGACCCAGTACTTC
TRBJ2-1	.	TRBV4-3	.	CASSQVGSPDEQFF	TGCGCCAGCAGCCAAGTTGGCTCTCCCGATGAGCAGTTCTTC
TRBJ1-1	once	TRBV4-1	.	CASSQDPVPDTEAFF	TGCGCCAGCAGCCAAGATCCCGTCCCGGACACTGAAGCTTTCTTT
TRBJ2-7	.	TRBV27	.	CASSSRGTVKSMQYF	TGTGCCAGCAGTTCTCGCGGGACGGTAAAGTCAATGCAGTACTTC
TRBJ1-5	.	TRBV28	TRBD1	CASSYYRGNQPQHF	TGTGCCAGCAGCTATTACAGGGGTAATCAGCCCCAGCATTTT